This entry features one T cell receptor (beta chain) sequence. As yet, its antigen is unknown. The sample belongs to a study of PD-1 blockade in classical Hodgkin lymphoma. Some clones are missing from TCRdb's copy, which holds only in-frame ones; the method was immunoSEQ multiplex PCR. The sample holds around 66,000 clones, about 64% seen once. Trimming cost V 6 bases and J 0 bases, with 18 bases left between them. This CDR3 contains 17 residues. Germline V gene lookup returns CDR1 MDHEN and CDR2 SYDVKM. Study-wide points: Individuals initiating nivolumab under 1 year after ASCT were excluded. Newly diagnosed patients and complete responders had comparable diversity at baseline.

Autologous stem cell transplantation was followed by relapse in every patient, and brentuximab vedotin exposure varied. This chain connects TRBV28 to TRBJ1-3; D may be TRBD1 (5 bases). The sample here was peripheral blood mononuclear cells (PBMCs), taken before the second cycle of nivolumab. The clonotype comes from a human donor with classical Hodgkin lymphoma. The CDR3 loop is CASSPPWGTSSGNTIYF. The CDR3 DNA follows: TGTGCCAGCAGCCCCCCATGGGGCACGAGCTCTGGAAACACCATATATTTT.